This T cell receptor beta chain was captured by sequencing in a study of blood T cell repertoires in COVID-19 (dated by TCRdb to 2020 to 2021). The study in broad terms: The collaborator samples originated in the United States, Italy and Spain and spanned the acute and convalescent phases of COVID-19. Sample metadata almost always included a de-identified subject ID, COVID-19 status, age in years and sex. The repertoires were made available in a free public database intended to serve as a resource for research on the immune response to SARS-CoV-2. Where available, HLA class I and class II types were taken from metadata supplied by the sample provider and were not determined by assay-based typing. The material from the prospective study consisted of cDNA or gDNA derived from T cells, B-cell-depleted T cells, or PBMCs. Deeply sampled blood TCRbeta repertoires from subjects exposed to, actively infected with, or recovered from COVID-19 were included in the dataset. The samples were drawn from the first 160 participants of the ongoing ImmuneRACE study and from 1,254 subjects provided by 6 global collaborators.

Participants in the prospective study were enrolled through a virtual design, were aged roughly 18 to 100 years, and lived in fewer than 30 United States geographic areas. In the prospective study, cohorts were assigned on the basis of participant-reported clinical history obtained from a screening survey and a study questionnaire. Recovered participants in ImmuneRACE Cohort 3 were defined by two consecutive negative NP/OP PCR tests, clearance by a healthcare professional, or resolution of symptoms. In the prospective study, mobile phlebotomists collected whole blood, serum and a nasopharyngeal or oropharyngeal swab from each participant. Over a roughly two-month period, participants in the prospective study had the option of providing additional blood draws and questionnaires. Before DNA extraction, prospective study blood samples were shipped either frozen or at room temperature. The immunoSEQ Assay, a bias-controlled multiplex PCR, was used to amplify TCRbeta CDR3 regions from genomic DNA. The published analysis was carried out like this. Within the assay, amplification of reference gene primers was used to estimate how many nucleated cells each sample contained. To quantify the absolute abundance of each unique TCRbeta CDR3 rearrangement, sequence reads were collapsed and filtered. Productive Simpson clonality was computed per sample as the square root of Simpson's diversity index over productive rearrangements. TCRdb retrieved this table from immuneACCESS and kept in-frame rearrangements only. Not all clones are present; in checked studies, unresolved V genes account for under half, and no reason is known for the remainder. That table supplies the V and J calls and clone size; D and trimming were determined from the DNA. Present in this sample are fewer than 400,000 clones, about 92% of which were seen just once. About 18% of the sample goes to the ten largest clones.

Comment on this clone: Its antigen remains unidentified. One base away there is no much larger clone; base qualities are not given.

The paper's findings and limits, for the study overall: Clinical and demographic metadata were provided uncurated, with the amount varying by source and participant.

From cysteine to phenylalanine, the CDR3 is 15 amino acids long. Left in the record is the CDR3 DNA by itself, 45 bases read in frame from the first base. In the germline V gene (reference sequence), CDR1 corresponds to PRHDT and CDR2 to FYEKMQ. Trimming removed 6 bases from V and 6 bases from J; the gene matches leave 11 bases unexplained. This clonotype originated in a woman younger than 45 who had recovered from COVID-19. The sequencing sample was made of PBMCs or T cells enriched from blood (not recorded which). Recombination joined TRBV13 with TRBJ2-7; the central 10 bases match TRBD2. The CDR3 is CASRSMGLAISEQYF. The sequenced DNA: TGTGCCAGCAGGAGCATGGGACTAGCGATTAGCGAGCAGTACTTC.